Following are 30 T cell receptor beta chains from one sample sequenced in a study of blood T cells in healthy people across ages (dated by TCRdb to 2015 to 2017). Libraries were made using 5' RACE. TCRdb names Illumina HiSeq 2500 as the instrument used. A second PCR of 7 to 11 cycles was run with a J-beta primer mix and a sample-barcoded 5' primer. TCRdb trimmed the raw reads at Q25, called clones with MiXCR and kept productive beta chains. Rows matching on CDR3 protein sequence are summarized as one entry with the most common DNA and genes. In this sample the table shows about 650,000 distinct CDR3 sequences, less than 40% of which occur a single time. Together, the top ten hold 15% of the sample. The sample taken for sequencing was blood. All receptors come from a woman of 80 years or more in good health. Donor details come from another sample of the same person, matched by shared clones.

The chain has TRBV15 and TRBJ2-3; D might be TRBD1 (5 bases). V was clipped by 4 bases and J by 4 bases, with 21 bases between them. CDR1 is LNHNV and CDR2 is YYDKDF in the germline V gene (reference sequence). This CDR3 spans 17 amino acids. The CDR3 DNA follows: TGTGCCACCAGCATCCATGGTGGGGCAGGGAAAGCAGATACGCAGTATTTT. Translated, it gives CATSIHGGAGKADTQYF.

The sample holds many counts of this clonotype. The chain couples TRBV5-5 to TRBJ2-7; D remains unclear. The germline V and J ends were trimmed by 1 base and 4 bases, with 9 bases remaining between them. Germline V gene sequence: CDR1 SGHKS, CDR2 YYEKEE (reference sequence). The CDR3 spans 13 residues. The DNA for the CDR3 is TGTGCCAGCAGCTTGCCCAGTTATTACGAGCAGTACTTC. As protein: CASSLPSYYEQYF.

The gene calls are TRBV7-3 and TRBJ2-2, with TRBD1 matching 7 bases. The V gene's germline CDR1 is SGHTA and CDR2 FQGTGA. The CDR3 totals 15 residues. With 6 bases clipped from V and 5 bases from J, the junction kept 9 bases outside the gene matches. The CDR3 coding sequence is TGTGCCAGCAGTAAAACAGGGGCTGGGACCGGGGAGCTGTTTTTT. Protein product: CASSKTGAGTGELFF.

With respect to this clonotype: A read error is possible here, since a much larger clone lies one base away. This sequence joins TRBV7-2 and TRBJ2-1; 8 bases are shared with TRBD2. Germline CDR1 and CDR2: SGHTA and FQGNSA. With V trimmed by 2 bases and J by 8 bases, 8 bases remained unmatched. The CDR3 is 15 residues long. The CDR3 nucleotides are TGTGCCAGCAGCTTACTCGGGGGGGCCGTCCATGAGCAGTTCTTC. It yields the protein CASSLLGGAVHEQFF. Full variable domain (missing parts from reference TRBV7-2 and TRBJ2-1): GAGVSQSPSNKVTEKGKDVELRCDPISGHTALYWYRQSLGQGLEFLIYFQGNSAPDKSGLPSDRFSAERTGGSVSTLTIQRTQQEDSAVYLCASSLLGGAVHEQFFGPGTRLTVL.

This chain links TRBV20-1 with TRBJ2-1; D perhaps matches TRBD1 (6 bases). The end of the DNA is better explained by TRBJ2-7, so the J call may be wrong. Germline values: CDR1 DFQATT, CDR2 SNEGSKA (reference sequence). The CDR3 contains 12 residues. The CDR3 coding sequence is TGCAGTGCTGGGGACATCTACAATGAGCAGTACTTC. Its translation: CSAGDIYNEQYF.

This clonotype was counted at least ten times. The genes are TRBV28 and TRBJ2-7; 10 bases are a match to TRBD1. There are 13 residues in the CDR3. The junction had 7 bases not matched to a gene; V was cut back by 8 bases and J by 6 bases. The V gene's germline CDR1 is MDHEN and CDR2 SYDVKM. The CDR3 loop is CASGGTGESEQYF. The CDR3 region has the DNA TGTGCCAGCGGGGGGACAGGGGAATCCGAGCAGTACTTC.

At least ten counts were recorded for this clonotype. The chain has TRBV29-1 and TRBJ1-4, with D unclear. The germline V and J ends were trimmed by 7 bases and 4 bases, with 10 bases remaining between them. Germline CDR1 is SQVTM and CDR2 is ANQGSEA. CDR3 length: 12 amino acids. CDR3 nucleotides: TGCAGCGCCCGGGGTCTTAATGAAAAACTGTTTTTT. The encoded protein is CSARGLNEKLFF.

In this sample, this clonotype turned up many times. The chain is built from TRBV5-1 and TRBJ2-1; D perhaps matches TRBD1 (5 bases). This CDR3 is built from 15 residues. V was cut by 0 bases and J by 0 bases, with 7 bases left in between. Per germline, CDR1 SGHRS and CDR2 YFSETQ. CDR3 sequence: CASSLEQVSYNEQFF. The CDR3 nucleotides read TGCGCCAGCAGCTTGGAACAGGTCTCCTACAATGAGCAGTTCTTC.

On this clonotype: The junction differs from germline at one of its ends, possibly a read error. The chain joins TRBV12-3 or TRBV12-4 to TRBJ2-3, with D unclear. CDR3 length: 14 residues. CDR3 DNA: TGTGCCAGCAGACCGACACAGAGAGCAGATACGGAGTATTTT. Its translation: CASRPTQRADTEYF.

In this sample, this clonotype turned up many times. This rearrangement joins TRBV27 to TRBJ2-7; 7 nucleotides match TRBD1. Unmatched junction bases numbered 16, after V lost 4 bases and J lost 4 bases. This CDR3 has 17 residues. Germline CDR1 is MNHEY and CDR2 is SMNVEV (reference sequence). This chain's CDR3 is CASSSTSTGYKDYEQYF. The CDR3 DNA reads as TGTGCCAGCAGTTCAACCTCGACAGGGTATAAGGATTACGAGCAGTACTTC.

This clonotype has at least ten counts. V and J are TRBV15 and TRBJ2-7; no reliable D call. V shed 3 bases and J shed 2 bases, with 8 bases lying between them. The germline V gene has CDR1 LNHNV and CDR2 YYDKDF (reference sequence). This CDR3 comprises 13 residues. CDR3 coding DNA: TGTGCCACCAGCAGGACGAGAGCCTACGAGCAGTACTTC. It codes for CATSRTRAYEQYF.

This chain joins TRBV3-1 and TRBJ2-7, with D unclear. The germline CDR1 and CDR2 sequences are LGHDT and YNNKEL (reference sequence). With 4 bases removed from V and 2 bases from J, the gap between germline ends came to 15 bases. The CDR3 is made up of 15 amino acids. CDR3 coding DNA: TGTGCCAGCAGCCCGTTAGGGTCGGTAGCCTACGAGCAGTACTTC. Translation: CASSPLGSVAYEQYF.

This chain links TRBV2 with TRBJ1-2; D not resolved. Trimming took 1 base from V and 8 from J, leaving 5 bases between them. The germline gives CDR1 SNHLY, CDR2 FYNNEI. The CDR3 consists of 11 residues. The CDR3 bases are TGTGCCAGCAGTGAAGGTTTCGGCTACACCTTC. Its protein is CASSEGFGYTF.

This clonotype was detected ten times or more. The rearrangement links TRBV19 to TRBJ2-7; 7 bases are a match to TRBD2. Germline-derived CDR1 and CDR2 are LNHDA and SQIVND (reference sequence). V lost 7 bases to trimming and J lost 5 bases; unmatched junction nucleotides: 5. There are 12 residues in the CDR3. The CDR3 protein is CASTGEGNEQYF. The CDR3 DNA reads as TGTGCCAGTACGGGGGAGGGTAACGAGCAGTACTTC.

This clonotype was seen a single time. Since a much larger clone is just one base distant, this may be a read error. V gene TRBV9 combines with J gene TRBJ2-3, with D tentatively TRBD1 or TRBD2 (5 bases each). CDR1 and CDR2 (germline): SGDLS, YYNGEE. CDR3 length equals 13 residues. CDR3 sequence reads: CVSGAGTTDTQYF. In nucleotides, the CDR3 is TGTGTCAGCGGTGCAGGGACCACAGATACGCAGTATTTT. The entire variable domain, with the rest obtained from reference TRBV9 and TRBJ2-3, is as follows: DSGVTQTPKHLITATGQRVTLRCSPRSGDLSVYWYQQSLDQGLQFLIQYYNGEERAKGNILERFSAQQFPDLHSELNLSSLELGDSALYFCVSGAGTTDTQYFGPGTRLTVL.

In this sample, this clonotype turned up many times. The chain has TRBV6-1 and TRBJ2-1; tentatively, D is TRBD2 (7 bases). The length of the CDR3 is 19 residues. V shed 6 bases and J shed 3 bases, with 27 bases lying between them. The germline gives CDR1 MNHNS, CDR2 SASEGT. CDR3 residues: CASSPGGRRIRDRYNEQFF. As DNA, the CDR3 is TGTGCCAGCAGCCCCGGGGGGCGGCGGATAAGGGACCGCTACAATGAGCAGTTCTTC.

In the case of this clonotype: A clone one base away is much larger, so this may be a read error. This rearrangement joins TRBV28 to TRBJ2-6; D possibly corresponds to TRBD1 (5 bases). There are 14 residues in the CDR3. CDR1 MDHEN and CDR2 SYDVKM come from the germline V gene. CDR3 nucleotides: TGTGCCAGCAGTTACAGCTCTGGGGCCAACGTCCGGACTTTC. Encoded protein: CASSYSSGANVRTF.

The chain recombines TRBV15 with TRBJ2-2; possibly TRBD1 for D (6 bases). Germline V gene lookup returns CDR1 LNHNV and CDR2 YYDKDF (reference sequence). The CDR3 is 15 amino acids. With 9 bases removed from V and 0 bases from J, the gap between germline ends came to 14 bases. The CDR3 spells CATSATGANTGELFF. Here the CDR3 DNA reads TGTGCCACTTCAGCGACAGGCGCGAACACCGGGGAGCTGTTTTTT.

This clonotype occurred a few times. This may stem from a read error, because a much larger clone lies one nucleotide away. In DNA, the CDR3 is TGTGCCAGCAGGTCGATTGGACAGGGGTTCGAGCAGTTCTTC. Translating gives CASRSIGQGFEQFF. The chain uses TRBV27 and TRBJ2-1; TRBD1 matches 9 bases. With 6 bases clipped from V and 10 bases from J, the junction kept 10 bases outside the gene matches. CDR1 is MNHEY, CDR2 SMNVEV, per germline (reference sequence). The CDR3 is 14 amino acids.

The V and J genes are TRBV6-5 and TRBJ2-7, with 7 bases lining up with TRBD2. The CDR3 runs to 14 residues. V shed 5 bases, J shed 6 bases, and the junction held 10 bases outside the gene matches. Germline CDR1 reads MNHEY; CDR2 reads SVGAGI. The CDR3 DNA is TGTGCCAGCAGTGCCGGACTGGGGAGGGGCGAGCAGTACTTC. This codes for CASSAGLGRGEQYF.

This chain joins TRBV19 and TRBJ2-1, with TRBD1 matching 8 bases. The V gene end was trimmed by 7 bases and the J gene end by 5 bases; junction bases not matched to a gene: 16. Germline-derived CDR1 and CDR2 are LNHDA and SQIVND (reference sequence). This CDR3 is 17 amino acids long. The CDR3 DNA reads TGTGCCAGTACCCTCCGGCGGGACAGGAACCGAAACAATGAGCAGTTCTTC. It encodes CASTLRRDRNRNNEQFF.

This clonotype has ten or more counts. The CDR3 nucleotides are TGCGCCAGCAGCTCGTTGGACAGGGCGCCCCTTCAAGAGACCCAGTACTTC. Translated: CASSSLDRAPLQETQYF. The rearrangement joins TRBV5-1 to TRBJ2-5; TRBD1 matches at 8 bases. Germline CDR1 reads SGHRS; CDR2 reads YFSETQ. The J segment lost 2 bases and the V segment lost 3 bases, leaving 12 bases of the junction unmatched. The CDR3 has 17 residues.

This clonotype was recorded at least ten times. This chain joins TRBV20-1 and TRBJ2-1; D ambiguous. Between the trimmed V and J ends, which lost 5 bases and 4 bases, there was a span of 15 bases. Germline V gene sequence: CDR1 DFQATT, CDR2 SNEGSKA (reference sequence). CDR3 length: 14 residues. The CDR3 sequence is CSAERDTIYNEQFF. Written as DNA, the CDR3 is TGCAGTGCTGAAAGAGATACGATATACAATGAGCAGTTCTTC.

This clonotype came up many times. The rearrangement joins TRBV6-5 to TRBJ2-7; D is uncertain. The germline V and J ends were trimmed by 6 bases and 2 bases, with 11 bases remaining between them. In germline, CDR1 is MNHEY, CDR2 SVGAGI. This CDR3 contains 13 residues. The CDR3 coding sequence is TGTGCCAGCAGGCCGAACGATGCCTACGAGCAGTACTTC. Amino acid sequence: CASRPNDAYEQYF.

The chain has TRBV9 and TRBJ2-5, with TRBD2 matching 10 bases. Looked up from germline, CDR1 is SGDLS and CDR2 is YYNGEE. V shed 0 bases and J 1 base; nucleotides not matched to a gene: 6. CDR3 length: 17 residues. The CDR3 DNA sequence: TGTGCCAGCAGCGTAGCTACAGCGGGGGGGTTCCAAGAGACCCAGTACTTC. Its translation: CASSVATAGGFQETQYF.

This clonotype was observed at least ten times. This rearrangement joins TRBV7-6 to TRBJ2-7, with 8 positions matching TRBD2. Germline assignment: CDR1 SGHVS and CDR2 FNYEAQ. CDR3 size: 14 residues. The ends lost 5 bases at V and 2 bases at J; junction bases unmatched: 5. In DNA, the CDR3 is TGTGCCAGCAGCCGTAGCGGGGTTCCCTACGAGCAGTACTTC. Its protein product is CASSRSGVPYEQYF.

About this clonotype itself: A much larger clone differs by one base, so this may be a read error. The chain couples TRBV7-9 to TRBJ2-3; D may be TRBD1 (5 bases). The germline V gene encodes CDR1 SEHNR and CDR2 FQNEAQ (reference sequence). CDR3 size: 14 residues. The CDR3 DNA follows: TGTGGCAGCAGCTCCTCGACAGGCACAGATACGCAGTATTTT. Its protein product is CGSSSSTGTDTQYF.

V is TRBV28 and J is TRBJ1-5, with a possible D match to TRBD1 (6 bases). Germline assignment: CDR1 MDHEN and CDR2 SYDVKM. V lost 8 bases and J 1 base, leaving 12 bases between the germline ends. This CDR3 contains 14 residues. In DNA form, the CDR3 reads TGTGCCAGCCTCAGGGGAGGAAGCAATCAGCCCCAGCATTTT. It yields the protein CASLRGGSNQPQHF.

This chain uses TRBV20-1 with TRBJ1-1; tentative D call: TRBD1 (5 bases). The germline CDR1 and CDR2 sequences are DFQATT and SNEGSKA (reference sequence). Trimming pared 0 bases from V and 1 base from J, leaving 12 bases between. The CDR3 has 15 residues. The CDR3 DNA sequence: TGCAGTGCTAGAGATCGGAAGGGGTGGAACACTGAAGCTTTCTTT. Translation gives CSARDRKGWNTEAFF.

V is TRBV3-1 and J is TRBJ2-7; D possibly corresponds to TRBD1 (7 bases). Germline V gives CDR1 LGHDT, CDR2 YNNKEL (reference sequence). Trimming pared 6 bases from V and 5 bases from J, leaving 17 bases between. The CDR3 is 14 amino acids. The CDR3 protein is CASRAGGRIDEQYF. CDR3 in DNA: TGTGCCAGCAGAGCAGGGGGGCGCATAGACGAGCAGTACTTC.